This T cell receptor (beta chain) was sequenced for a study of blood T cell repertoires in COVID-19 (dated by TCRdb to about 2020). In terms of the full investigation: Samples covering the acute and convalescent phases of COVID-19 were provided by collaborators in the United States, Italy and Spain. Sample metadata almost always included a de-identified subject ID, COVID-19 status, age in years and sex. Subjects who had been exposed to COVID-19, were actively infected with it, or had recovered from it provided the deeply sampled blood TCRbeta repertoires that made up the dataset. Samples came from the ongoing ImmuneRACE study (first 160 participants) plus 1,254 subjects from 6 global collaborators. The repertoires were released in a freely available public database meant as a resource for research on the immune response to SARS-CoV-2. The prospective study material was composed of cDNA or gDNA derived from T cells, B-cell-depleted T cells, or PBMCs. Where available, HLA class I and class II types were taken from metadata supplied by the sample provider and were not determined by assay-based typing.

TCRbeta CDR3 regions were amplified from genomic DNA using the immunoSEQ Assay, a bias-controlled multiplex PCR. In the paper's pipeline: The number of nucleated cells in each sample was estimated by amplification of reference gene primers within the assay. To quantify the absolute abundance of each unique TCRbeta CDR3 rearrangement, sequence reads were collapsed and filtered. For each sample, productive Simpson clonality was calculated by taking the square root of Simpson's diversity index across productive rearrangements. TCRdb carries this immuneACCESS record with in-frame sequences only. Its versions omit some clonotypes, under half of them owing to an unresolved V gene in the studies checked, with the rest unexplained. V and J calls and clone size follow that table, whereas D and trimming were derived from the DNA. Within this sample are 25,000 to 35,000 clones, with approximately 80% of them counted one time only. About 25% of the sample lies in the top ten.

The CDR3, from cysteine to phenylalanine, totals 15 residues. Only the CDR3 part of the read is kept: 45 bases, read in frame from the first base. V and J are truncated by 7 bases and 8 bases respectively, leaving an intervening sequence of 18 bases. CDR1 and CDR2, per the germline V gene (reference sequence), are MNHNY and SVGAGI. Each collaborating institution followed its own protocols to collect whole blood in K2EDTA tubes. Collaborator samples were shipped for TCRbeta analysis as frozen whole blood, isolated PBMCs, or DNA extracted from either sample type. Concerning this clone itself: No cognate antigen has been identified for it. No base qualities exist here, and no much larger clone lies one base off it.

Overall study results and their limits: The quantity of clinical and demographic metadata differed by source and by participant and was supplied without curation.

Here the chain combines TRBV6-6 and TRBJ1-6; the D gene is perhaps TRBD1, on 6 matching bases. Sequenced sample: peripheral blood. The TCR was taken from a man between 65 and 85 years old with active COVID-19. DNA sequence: TGTGCCAGCACCAGAGGGCCCAGGGGAGATTCACCCCTCCACTTT. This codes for CASTRGPRGDSPLHF.